A single sample is the source of the 9 T cell receptor beta chains below, sequenced in a study of T-cell reconstitution after alpha-beta-depleted transplantation in children. Unique molecular identifiers were used to barcode this TCRbeta library. TCRdb fed the PCR reads into MiXCR, producing one record per CDR3 protein. Seen here are 75,000 to 100,000 distinct CDR3 sequences, about 8% observed once, and the top ten hold approximately 7%. This sample comprised PBMCs from the stem cell graft donor, obtained from the stem cell graft. The receptors derive from a human donor who donated a stem cell graft to a child with congenital amegakaryocytic thrombocytopenia.

Ten or more counts support this clonotype. The chain carries TRBV7-9 and TRBJ2-3; a weak D match, TRBD2 (6 bases). Trimming pared 1 base from V and 6 bases from J, leaving 17 bases between. CDR1 and CDR2 from the germline V gene are SEHNR and FQNEAQ (reference sequence). CDR3 length: 16 amino acids. The CDR3: CASSLVFSGVADTQYF. The CDR3 DNA sequence: TGTGCCAGCAGCTTAGTTTTCTCGGGAGTGGCGGATACGCAGTATTTT.

This clonotype was detected many times. This chain joins TRBV7-2 and TRBJ1-2, with a weak D call TRBD1 (5 bases). This CDR3 spans 12 amino acids. Deletions cut 2 bases from V and 7 bases from J, with 8 bases between. Germline V gene lookup returns CDR1 SGHTA and CDR2 FQGNSA. CDR3 residues: CASSLRGRGYTF. The CDR3 DNA reads as TGTGCCAGCAGCTTACGGGGACGTGGCTACACCTTC.

This chain joins TRBV2 and TRBJ2-5; D perhaps matches TRBD2 (5 bases). V was pared by 3 bases and J by 2 bases, with 10 bases between. The CDR3 loop spans 14 amino acids. Germline CDR1 is SNHLY and CDR2 is FYNNEI. The CDR3 coding sequence is TGTGCCAGCAGTGATAGGACTCTTCAAGAGACCCAGTACTTC. Its translation: CASSDRTLQETQYF. Looking up the rest from reference TRBV2 and TRBJ2-5 gives the full variable domain: EPEVTQTPSHQVTQMGQEVILRCVPISNHLYFYWYRQILGQKVEFLVSFYNNEISEKSEIFDDQFSVERPDGSNFTLKIRSTKLEDSAMYFCASSDRTLQETQYFGPGTRLLVL.

This clonotype was found many times. The chain employs TRBV13 and TRBJ2-6, with D perhaps matching TRBD1 or TRBD2 (5 bases each). Germline V gene lookup returns CDR1 PRHDT and CDR2 FYEKMQ (reference sequence). The V end was cut by 5 bases, the J end by 0 bases, with 20 bases between. This CDR3 comprises 19 residues. This chain's CDR3 is CASSPRREPHVSGANVLTF. The DNA of the CDR3 is TGTGCCAGCAGCCCACGCAGGGAGCCCCATGTCTCTGGGGCCAACGTCCTGACTTTC.

CDR3 in amino acids: CASSSTGALDQPQHF. CDR3 DNA: TGTGCCAGCAGTTCTACGGGGGCCCTCGATCAGCCCCAGCATTTT. J is TRBJ1-5 and V is TRBV28; a possible D gene is TRBD1 (6 bases). CDR1 and CDR2 (germline): MDHEN, SYDVKM. The V and J ends lost 4 bases and 5 bases respectively, with 15 bases between them. The CDR3 spans 15 residues.

In its sample, this clonotype was seen many times. J is TRBJ2-1 and V is TRBV18; D is uncertain. The length of the CDR3 is 13 residues. V lost 6 bases and J lost 0, with 6 bases in between. Germline-derived CDR1 and CDR2 are KGHSH and LQKENI. This chain's CDR3 is CASSPPSYNEQFF. Here the CDR3 DNA reads TGTGCCAGCTCCCCGCCCTCCTACAATGAGCAGTTCTTC. The full variable domain, completed using reference TRBV18 and TRBJ2-1, is NAGVMQNPRHLVRRRGQEARLRCSPMKGHSHVYWYRQLPEEGLKFMVYLQKENIIDESGMPKERFSAEFPKEGPSILRIQQVVRGDSAAYFCASSPPSYNEQFFGPGTRLTVL.

Worth noting for this clonotype: A read error is possible here, since a much larger clone lies one base away. The V gene is TRBV5-1, the J gene TRBJ2-7; D is ambiguous. The CDR3 covers 11 residues. Germline CDR1 is SGHRS and CDR2 is YFSETQ. The CDR3 region has the DNA TGCCCCAGCAGCGAAACCTACGAGCAGTACTTC. Translation gives CPSSETYEQYF. Filled out from reference TRBV5-1 and TRBJ2-7, the complete variable domain reads KAGVTQTPRYLIKTRGQQVTLSCSPISGHRSVSWYQQTPGQGLQFLFEYFSETQRNKGNFPGRFSGRQFSNSRSEMNVSTLELGDSALYLCPSSETYEQYFGPGTRLTVT.

This clonotype was recorded many times. The chain is built from TRBV20-1 and TRBJ2-3; TRBD2 agrees at 10 bases. Germline CDR1 is DFQATT and CDR2 is SNEGSKA (reference sequence). The V segment lost 6 bases and the J segment 2 bases; nucleotides outside the gene matches: 5. The CDR3 is made up of 14 amino acids. DNA of the CDR3: TGCAGTGCCCCAGGACTAGCGGTCACAGATACGCAGTATTTT. The encoded protein is CSAPGLAVTDTQYF.

The chain employs TRBV7-2 and TRBJ2-1; TRBD2 is a possible D gene (6 bases). Trimming stripped 1 base from V and 5 bases from J, with 12 bases between. CDR3 length: 15 residues. The germline CDR1 and CDR2 sequences are SGHTA and FQGNSA. The CDR3 DNA is TGTGCCAGCAGCTTAGGCGGGACTTATGACAATGAGCAGTTCTTC. This sequence encodes CASSLGGTYDNEQFF.